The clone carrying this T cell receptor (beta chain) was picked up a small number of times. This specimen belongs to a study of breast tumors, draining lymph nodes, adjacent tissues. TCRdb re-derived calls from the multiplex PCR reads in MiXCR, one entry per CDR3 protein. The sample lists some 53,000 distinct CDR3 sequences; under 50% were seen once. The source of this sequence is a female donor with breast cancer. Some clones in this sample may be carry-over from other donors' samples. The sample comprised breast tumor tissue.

The DNA of the CDR3 is TGTGCCAGCAGCCCCTCGGGGTCGCACACTGAAGCTTTCTTT. Its protein product is CASSPSGSHTEAFF. The rearrangement links TRBV6-5 to TRBJ1-1, with unresolved D. CDR1 and CDR2 (germline): MNHEY, SVGAGI. The germline V and J ends were trimmed by 6 bases and 3 bases, with 14 bases remaining between them. CDR3 length: 14 residues.